Described below is a single T cell receptor (beta chain) sequence and its context. Its antigen remains unknown. This entry belongs to a study of T-cell reconstitution after alpha-beta-depleted transplantation in children. Points from the study as a whole: Several hundred expanded graft clones reportedly gave rise to the alpha-beta T cells present about two months after transplant. After one year, T-cell counts and TCRbeta diversity mostly came from new T cells. It was surviving recipient T cells and thymic progenitors that gave some patients high TCRbeta diversity at day 60.

Unique molecular identifiers were built into the TCRbeta library. TCRdb re-analysed the PCR reads in MiXCR, keeping a single row per CDR3 protein. The sample has 400,000 to 450,000 distinct CDR3 sequences; 43% are singletons. The sequences come from PBMCs, collected before TCRalphabeta/CD19-depleted stem cell transplant. This sequence originates from a girl aged 2-10 years with aplastic anemia, due to receive a stem cell transplant.

CDR3 sequence: CASSRTRGNTEAFF. The CDR3 nucleotides are TGTGCCAGCAGCCGGACACGGGGGAACACTGAAGCTTTCTTT. The chain uses TRBV11-2 and TRBJ1-1, with D perhaps TRBD1 (5 bases). CDR1 and CDR2 from the germline V gene are SGHAT and FQNNGV. Trimming cost V 5 bases and J 1 base, with 11 bases left between them. CDR3 length: 14 residues.